This T cell receptor beta chain comes out of a study of neurological immune-mediated disorders. Whole-study results and caveats: Subjects shared no identical expanded-clone CDR3 amino acid sequences, suggesting private TCR-beta repertoires in all groups. The level of TCR clonal expansion was highest in patients with HTLV-1-associated myelopathy and lowest in multiple sclerosis, where it fell below the level seen in healthy controls.

The unsorted libraries originated from 2 million PBMCs that had been stored at -80 C. This clonotype came up many times. Its antigen is unknown. By 5'RACE with 10-nucleotide random UMIs, the cDNA was made. TCRdb processed the 5' RACE reads anew with MiXCR; each CDR3 protein has one entry. The sample contains about 25,000 distinct CDR3 sequences, about an eighth of which appear only once. CDR1 and CDR2 from the germline V gene are LGHDT and YNNKEL (reference sequence). CDR3 size: 14 residues. The junction had 3 bases not matched to a gene; V was cut back by 4 bases and J by 3 bases. The sequenced material came from PBMCs. This receptor was obtained from a woman between 40 and 50 years old with HTLV-1-associated myelopathy (HAM/TSP). The rearrangement links TRBV3-1 to TRBJ2-1; TRBD2 matches at 7 bases. Written as DNA, the CDR3 is TGTGCCAGCAGCCGGGACTACAACTACAATGAGCAGTTCTTC. It yields the protein CASSRDYNYNEQFF.